This T cell receptor beta chain was captured by sequencing in a study of cytotoxic CD8 clonotypes in ibrutinib-treated CLL. Only in-frame clones appear in the TCRdb table, and some are missing; sequencing was by immunoSEQ multiplex PCR. The sample yields about 130,000 clones, approximately 81% seen once. The V gene's germline CDR1 is SGDLS and CDR2 YYNGEE. The CDR3 consists of 16 residues. Trimming took 0 bases from V and 5 from J, leaving 17 bases between them. The receptor was derived from a human donor with chronic lymphocytic leukemia. The genes are TRBV9 and TRBJ1-1; unclear D gene. The sample in question was PBMCs, obtained after 12 months of ibrutinib treatment. CDR3 residues: CASSVGPGGVGTEAFF. DNA for the CDR3: TGTGCCAGCAGCGTAGGTCCTGGCGGGGTCGGGACTGAAGCTTTCTTT.